Only a few counts were recorded for the clone carrying this TCR beta chain. The antigen is undetermined. CDR1 and CDR2 from the germline V gene are MNHNS and SASEGT. The CDR3 extends over 13 amino acids. The V gene lost 1 base and the J gene lost 8 bases, with 11 bases spanning the gap. The sample originates from a study of cytomegalovirus exposure and HLA in healthy donors. Overall study context: Earlier findings included nearly 120 million unique TCR beta sequences obtained from about 179 million T cells. Notes on the study in general: Most TCR sequences were seen very rarely across donors, but some public TCRs occurred in many.

PCR primers comprised 60 Vbeta and 13 Jbeta primers. This table comes from immunoSEQ multiplex PCR, and its TCRdb copy is limited to in-frame clones, with some not included. The sample holds 90,000 to 100,000 clones, roughly 63% seen once. The sequenced sample consisted of PBMCs. This chain uses TRBV6-1 with TRBJ1-2; no firm D call. The source is a man aged 50 or older in good health and CMV-seronegative. CDR3 nucleotide sequence: TGTGCCAGCAGTGAAGGGACTCTTAGGGGCTACACCTTC. This gives the protein CASSEGTLRGYTF.